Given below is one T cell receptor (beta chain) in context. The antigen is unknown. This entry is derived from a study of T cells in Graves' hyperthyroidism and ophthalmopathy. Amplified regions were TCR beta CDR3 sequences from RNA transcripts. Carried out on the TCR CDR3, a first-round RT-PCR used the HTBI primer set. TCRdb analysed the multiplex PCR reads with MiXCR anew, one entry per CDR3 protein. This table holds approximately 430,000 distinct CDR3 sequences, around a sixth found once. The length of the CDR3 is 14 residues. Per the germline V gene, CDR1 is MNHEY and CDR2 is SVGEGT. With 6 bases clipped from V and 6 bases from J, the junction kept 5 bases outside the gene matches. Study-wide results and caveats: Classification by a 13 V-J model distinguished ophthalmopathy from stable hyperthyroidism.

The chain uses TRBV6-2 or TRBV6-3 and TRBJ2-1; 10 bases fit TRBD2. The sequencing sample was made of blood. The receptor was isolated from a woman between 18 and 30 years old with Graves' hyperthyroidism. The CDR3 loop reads CASRPSGSLNEQFF. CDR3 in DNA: TGTGCCAGCAGACCTAGCGGGAGTCTCAATGAGCAGTTCTTC.